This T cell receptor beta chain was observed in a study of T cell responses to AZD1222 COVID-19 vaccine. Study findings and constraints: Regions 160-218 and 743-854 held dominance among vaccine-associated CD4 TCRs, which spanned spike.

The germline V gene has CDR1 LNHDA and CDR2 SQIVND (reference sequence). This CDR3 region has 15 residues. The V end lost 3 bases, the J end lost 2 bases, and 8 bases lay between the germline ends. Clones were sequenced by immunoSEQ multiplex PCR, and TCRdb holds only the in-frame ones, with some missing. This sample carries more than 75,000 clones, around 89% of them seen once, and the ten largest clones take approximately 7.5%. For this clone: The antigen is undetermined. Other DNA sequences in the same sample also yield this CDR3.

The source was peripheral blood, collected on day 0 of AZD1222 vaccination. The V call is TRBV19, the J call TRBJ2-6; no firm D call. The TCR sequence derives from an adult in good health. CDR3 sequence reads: CASSMGRAGANVLTF. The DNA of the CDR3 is TGTGCCAGTAGTATGGGAAGGGCTGGGGCCAACGTCCTGACTTTC.